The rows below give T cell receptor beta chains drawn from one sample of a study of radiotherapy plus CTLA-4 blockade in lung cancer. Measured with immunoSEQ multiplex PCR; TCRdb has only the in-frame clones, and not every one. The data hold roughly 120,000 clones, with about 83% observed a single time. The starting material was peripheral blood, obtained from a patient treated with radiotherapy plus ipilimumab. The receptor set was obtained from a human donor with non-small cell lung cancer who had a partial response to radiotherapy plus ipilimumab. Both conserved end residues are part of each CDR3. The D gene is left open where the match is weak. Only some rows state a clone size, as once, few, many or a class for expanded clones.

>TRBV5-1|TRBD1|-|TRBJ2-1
CASSIPLAVGQSLNNEQFF
TGCGCCAGCAGTATCCCCCTCGCGGTGGGACAGTCTCTCAACAATGAGCAGTTCTTC
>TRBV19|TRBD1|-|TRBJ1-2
CASSWTGPADYGYTF
TGTGCCAGTAGTTGGACAGGGCCGGCGGACTATGGCTACACCTTC
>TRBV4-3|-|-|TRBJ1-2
CASSQDLGAAVYTF
TGCGCCAGCAGCCAAGATTTGGGGGCGGCCGTTTACACCTTC
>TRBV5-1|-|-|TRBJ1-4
CASSPPSDFNEKLFF
TGCGCCAGCAGCCCCCCCAGTGATTTTAATGAAAAACTGTTTTTT
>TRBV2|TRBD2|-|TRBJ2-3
CASNRAGGRERDTQYF
TGTGCCAGCAATCGAGCCGGGGGGAGGGAGAGAGATACGCAGTATTTT
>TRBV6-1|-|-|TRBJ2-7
CASHRGTTYEQYF
TGTGCCAGCCATCGGGGGACCACCTACGAGCAGTACTTC
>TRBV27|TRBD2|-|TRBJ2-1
CASRKTGTSGYNEQFF
TGTGCCAGCAGAAAAACCGGGACTAGCGGATACAATGAGCAGTTCTTC
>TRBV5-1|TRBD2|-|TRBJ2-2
CASSIPGLANGELFF
TGCGCCAGCAGCATCCCGGGACTAGCGAACGGGGAGCTGTTTTTT
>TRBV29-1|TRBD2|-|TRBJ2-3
CSVERAGAADTQYF
TGCAGCGTTGAAAGGGCGGGAGCCGCAGATACGCAGTATTTT
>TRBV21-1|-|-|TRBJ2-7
CASSKGGIGSDEQYF
TGTGCCAGCAGCAAAGGCGGGATAGGATCCGACGAGCAGTACTTC
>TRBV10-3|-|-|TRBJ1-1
CAISAGGTVDTEAFF
TGTGCCATCAGTGCCGGCGGAACCGTGGACACTGAAGCTTTCTTT
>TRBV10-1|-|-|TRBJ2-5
CASSESAGPGETQYF
TGCGCCAGCAGTGAATCGGCGGGACCCGGGGAGACCCAGTACTTC
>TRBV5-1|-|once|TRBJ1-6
CASRGDGHSPLHF
TGCGCCAGCAGAGGGGATGGGCATTCACCCCTCCACTTT
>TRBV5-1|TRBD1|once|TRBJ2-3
CASSPWTGQYTDTQYF
TGCGCCAGCAGCCCGTGGACAGGGCAGTACACAGATACGCAGTATTTT
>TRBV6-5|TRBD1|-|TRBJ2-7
CASSDVTGAYEQYF
TGTGCCAGCAGTGACGTGACAGGGGCCTACGAGCAGTACTTC
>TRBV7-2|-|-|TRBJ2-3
CASSLGGLPIDTQYF
TGTGCCAGCAGCTTGGGGGGACTCCCGATCGATACGCAGTATTTT
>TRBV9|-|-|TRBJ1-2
CASSVAPVGATDGYTF
TGTGCCAGCAGCGTAGCACCTGTAGGGGCGACGGATGGCTACACCTTC
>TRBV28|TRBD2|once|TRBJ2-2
CASSLDGTSFIGELFF
TGTGCCAGCAGTTTAGATGGGACTAGCTTCATCGGGGAGCTGTTTTTT
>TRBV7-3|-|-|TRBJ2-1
CASRLQEGSYNEQFF
TGTGCCAGCAGGTTACAGGAGGGCTCCTACAATGAGCAGTTCTTC
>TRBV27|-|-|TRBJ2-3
CASSLPPDTQYF
TGTGCCAGCAGTCTCCCCCCAGATACGCAGTATTTT
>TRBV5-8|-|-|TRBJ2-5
CASSLMGRGETQYF
TGTGCCAGCAGCCTTATGGGCAGGGGCGAGACCCAGTACTTC
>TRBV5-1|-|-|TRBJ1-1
CASTIQGTNTEAFF
TGCGCCAGCACCATACAGGGAACGAACACTGAAGCTTTCTTT
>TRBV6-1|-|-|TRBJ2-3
CASGKGPGDTQYF
TGTGCCAGCGGAAAAGGCCCGGGTGATACGCAGTATTTT
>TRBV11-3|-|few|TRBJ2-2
CASSLGGATNTGELFF
TGTGCCAGCAGCCTGGGGGGGGCGACGAACACCGGGGAGCTGTTTTTT
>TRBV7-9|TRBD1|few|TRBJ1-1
CASSLGTGRDEAFF
TGTGCCAGCAGCTTAGGGACAGGGCGGGATGAAGCTTTCTTT
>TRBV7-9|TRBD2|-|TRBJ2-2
CASRLAGGPGELFF
TGTGCCAGCAGACTAGCGGGAGGGCCCGGGGAGCTGTTTTTT
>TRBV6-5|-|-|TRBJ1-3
CASRSRGRGNTIYF
TGTGCCAGCAGGTCCAGAGGGCGAGGAAACACCATATATTTT
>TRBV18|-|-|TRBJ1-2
CASSPRQNYGYTF
TGTGCCAGCTCACCGCGGCAGAACTATGGCTACACCTTC
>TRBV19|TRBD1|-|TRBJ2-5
CASSRTGGRETQYF
TGTGCCAGTAGTCGTACAGGGGGCCGAGAGACCCAGTACTTC
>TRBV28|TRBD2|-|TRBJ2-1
CASTRPRGVYNEQFF
TGTGCCAGCACCCGACCGCGGGGGGTCTACAATGAGCAGTTCTTC
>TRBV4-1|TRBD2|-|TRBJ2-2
CASSQSGLAGQNTGELFF
TGCGCCAGCAGCCAATCCGGACTAGCGGGACAGAACACCGGGGAGCTGTTTTTT
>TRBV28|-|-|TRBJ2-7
CASSGPSHGDTPYEQYF
TGTGCCAGCAGTGGACCAAGCCACGGGGACACCCCCTACGAGCAGTACTTC
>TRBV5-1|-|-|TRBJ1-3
CASSSQGSGNTIYF
TGCGCCAGCAGCTCACAGGGTTCTGGAAACACCATATATTTT
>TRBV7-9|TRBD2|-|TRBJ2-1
CASSIQVAGHYNEQFF
TGTGCCAGCAGCATTCAAGTAGCGGGACACTACAATGAGCAGTTCTTC
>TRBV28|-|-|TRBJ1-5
CASSFLGPGPQHF
TGTGCCAGCAGTTTCCTGGGCCCAGGGCCCCAGCATTTT
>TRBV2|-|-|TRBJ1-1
CASSGGHQGNTEAFF
TGTGCCAGCAGTGGGGGACATCAGGGGAACACTGAAGCTTTCTTT
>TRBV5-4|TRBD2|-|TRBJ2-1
CASGGTSGRVNEQFF
TGTGCCAGCGGCGGGACTAGCGGGAGAGTCAATGAGCAGTTCTTC
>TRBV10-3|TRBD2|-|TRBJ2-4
CAISELAGGGAKNIQYF
TGTGCCATCAGTGAGCTAGCGGGAGGCGGGGCCAAAAACATTCAGTACTTC
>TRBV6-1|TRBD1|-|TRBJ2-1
CASSRGQGRINEQFF
TGTGCCAGCAGCCGGGGACAGGGGAGAATCAATGAGCAGTTCTTC
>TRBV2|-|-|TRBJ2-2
CASSAQVSNTGELFF
TGTGCCAGCAGCGCACAGGTTTCGAACACCGGGGAGCTGTTTTTT